The 30 T cell receptor beta chains listed next were all sequenced from one sample in a study of blood T cell repertoires in COVID-19. TCRdb keeps only in-frame clones here, not all; method: immunoSEQ multiplex PCR. The top ten hold about 19% of the sample, which has about 150,000 clones, about 86% seen once. Source material: peripheral blood. All receptors derive from a woman aged 70-85 years who had recovered from COVID-19.

The chain combines TRBV24-1 with TRBJ2-1; TRBD2 matches at 8 bases. V shed 7 bases, J shed 10 bases, and the junction held 17 bases outside the gene matches. The germline CDR1 and CDR2 sequences are KGHDR and SFDVKD. The CDR3 consists of 16 residues. The CDR3 loop reads CATRSLAGIARGEQFF. The CDR3 coding sequence is TGTGCCACCAGGTCTTTAGCGGGAATCGCTCGGGGGGAGCAGTTCTTC.

The chain joins TRBV6-1 to TRBJ1-4; D not resolved. This CDR3 region has 13 residues. The germline V and J ends were trimmed by 0 bases and 8 bases, with 7 bases remaining between them. The germline V gene has CDR1 MNHNS and CDR2 SASEGT. CDR3 bases: TGTGCCAGCAGTGAAGCGGCGGTGGAAAAACTGTTTTTT. Its protein product is CASSEAAVEKLFF.

The chain employs TRBV5-1 and TRBJ2-1; possibly TRBD1 for D (5 bases). This CDR3 has 16 amino acids. The germline V gene encodes CDR1 SGHRS and CDR2 YFSETQ. Trimming took off 0 bases at V and 3 bases at J, with 13 bases between the two ends. The CDR3 DNA sequence: TGCGCCAGCAGCTTGGGAGGCGTCCAGGGCTACAATGAGCAGTTCTTC. It is translated as CASSLGGVQGYNEQFF.

This clone was found a few times. The chain uses TRBV5-1 and TRBJ1-4, with a tentative D call TRBD1 (5 bases). Germline loops: CDR1 SGHRS, CDR2 YFSETQ. V was shortened by 0 bases and J by 5 bases, with 23 bases between the two germline ends. The CDR3 runs 19 residues. CDR3 nucleotide sequence: TGCGCCAGCAGCTTGGGGCAGGGTGCAACCCGAAGCTTCAATGAAAAACTGTTTTTT. Protein sequence: CASSLGQGATRSFNEKLFF.

The rearrangement joins TRBV18 to TRBJ1-1; D uncertain. With 1 base removed from V and 8 bases from J, the gap between germline ends came to 8 bases. From germline, CDR1 is KGHSH and CDR2 LQKENI. This CDR3 has 12 residues. CDR3: CASSPRGFEAFF. In nucleotides, the CDR3 is TGTGCCAGCTCACCACGAGGGTTCGAAGCTTTCTTT.

The chain recombines TRBV6-4 with TRBJ2-1, with TRBD2 matching over 7 bases. Germline trimming cut 2 bases from V and 0 bases from J; bases unmatched to any gene: 4. The CDR3 covers 16 residues. The germline V gene has CDR1 MRHNA and CDR2 SNTAGT. This CDR3 is CASSDELAGSYNEQFF. The CDR3 DNA is TGTGCCAGCAGTGACGAGTTAGCGGGCTCCTACAATGAGCAGTTCTTC.

The gene calls are TRBV2 and TRBJ1-1; D call uncertain. CDR1 and CDR2 from the germline V gene are SNHLY and FYNNEI. Trimming cost V 7 bases and J 3 bases, with 15 bases left between them. This CDR3 has 14 amino acids. The CDR3 nucleotides are TGTGCCAGCAAGGGAGGTGGGTGGGACACTGAAGCTTTCTTT. Amino acids: CASKGGGWDTEAFF.

The rearrangement uses TRBV9 and TRBJ1-4; 9 positions agree with TRBD1. Per the germline V gene, CDR1 is SGDLS and CDR2 is YYNGEE. V lost 0 bases and J lost 6; bases outside the gene matches: 3. The CDR3 totals 15 residues. The CDR3, as DNA: TGTGCCAGCAGCGTAGTGGGACAGGGTGATGAAAAACTGTTTTTT. Protein: CASSVVGQGDEKLFF.

This clone appeared a single time. The chain employs TRBV4-3 and TRBJ1-2; 8 nucleotides agree with TRBD1. The CDR3 totals 17 residues. V gave up 0 bases and J gave up 2 bases; unmatched junction bases: 8. Germline V gives CDR1 LGHNA, CDR2 YSLEER. The CDR3 bases are TGCGCCAGCAGCCAAGACGCAGCCAGGGGGCGGAACTATGGCTACACCTTC. This encodes CASSQDAARGRNYGYTF.

This clone has a single count. This CDR3 is CASRFPGTSGRGETQYF. The CDR3 coding sequence is TGTGCCAGCAGATTCCCCGGGACTAGCGGGAGAGGGGAGACCCAGTACTTC. The chain joins TRBV7-9 to TRBJ2-5, with 14 positions matching TRBD2. This CDR3 region has 17 residues. After removal of 6 bases from V and 5 bases from J, the junction contained 11 bases not matched to a gene. CDR1 and CDR2 from the germline V gene are SEHNR and FQNEAQ (reference sequence).

The rearrangement joins TRBV5-6 to TRBJ1-1; D is uncertain. The CDR3 length is 13 residues. V was pared by 4 bases and J by 5 bases, with 12 bases between. CDR1 and CDR2 from the germline V gene are SGHDT and YYEEEE. CDR3 bases: TGTGCCAGCAGCCTTCGGGAGGGAACTGAAGCTTTCTTT. Its translation: CASSLREGTEAFF.

This chain uses TRBV5-1 with TRBJ1-2; no firm D call. Germline CDR1 is SGHRS and CDR2 is YFSETQ. The CDR3 loop spans 15 amino acids. The germline V and J ends were trimmed by 5 bases and 0 bases, with 14 bases remaining between them. DNA for the CDR3: TGCGCCAGCAGTCGGGCGGGGTTAGCTAACTATGGCTACACCTTC. Its protein is CASSRAGLANYGYTF.

The chain combines TRBV4-1 with TRBJ2-1, with TRBD2 matching over 7 bases. V dropped 2 bases and J dropped 4; count of bases not matched to a gene: 14. The CDR3 has 18 amino acids. Germline assignment: CDR1 MGHRA and CDR2 YSYEKL. The CDR3 DNA reads as TGCGCCAGCAGCCAACCGGGCCGCGGGGGTGGGCTTTACAATGAGCAGTTCTTC. This gives the protein CASSQPGRGGGLYNEQFF.

The chain couples TRBV3-1 (or the pseudogene TRBV3-2) to TRBJ1-2; TRBD1 aligns across 10 bases. Germline values: CDR1 LGHDT, CDR2 YNNKEL (reference sequence). The CDR3 is made up of 15 amino acids. V gave up 6 bases and J gave up 0 bases; unmatched junction bases: 4. This CDR3 reads CASSPGTGANYGYTF. CDR3 DNA sequence: TGTGCCAGCAGTCCCGGGACAGGGGCTAACTATGGCTACACCTTC.

This chain connects TRBV19 to TRBJ2-5; 7 nucleotides agree with TRBD1. The CDR3 runs to 14 residues. Germline lookup yields CDR1 LNHDA and CDR2 SQIVND (reference sequence). V lost 5 bases, J lost 1 base, and 4 bases stayed unmatched. CDR3 coding DNA: TGTGCCAGTAGTGGGGACAGCTTCCAAGAGACCCAGTACTTC. The encoded protein is CASSGDSFQETQYF.

Of note for this clone: The missing conserved phenylalanine or tryptophan at the end of this CDR3 makes a read error likely. It is unclear where the CDR3 begins or ends on the DNA, so no DNA is shown, and the CDR3 is as TCRdb lists it. The CDR3 is CASSLAGLSEAL. This chain links TRBV13 with TRBJ1-3. CDR1 is PRHDT, CDR2 FYEKMQ, per germline (reference sequence). The CDR3 is 12 amino acids long, termini counted.

V usage is TRBV15 and J usage is TRBJ1-3; no clear D gene. The V gene lost 2 bases and the J gene lost 0 bases, with 5 bases spanning the gap. Germline lookup yields CDR1 LNHNV and CDR2 YYDKDF (reference sequence). This CDR3 has 14 amino acids. CDR3: CATSRSSSGNTIYF. CDR3 DNA sequence: TGTGCCACCAGCAGATCCAGCTCTGGAAACACCATATATTTT.

The V and J genes are TRBV7-2 and TRBJ2-7; TRBD2 matches at 14 bases. The ends lost 5 bases at V and 9 bases at J; junction bases unmatched: 9. This CDR3 has 15 amino acids. CDR1 is SGHTA, CDR2 FQGNSA, per germline. This chain's CDR3 is CASSPGLAGAPGQYF. The CDR3 coding sequence is TGTGCCAGCAGCCCGGGACTAGCGGGAGCCCCCGGGCAGTACTTC.

The chain carries TRBV9 and TRBJ1-4, with TRBD1 matching over 11 bases. V was pared by 4 bases and J by 4 bases, with 3 bases of the junction left unmatched. In germline, CDR1 is SGDLS, CDR2 YYNGEE. CDR3 length equals 15 residues. CDR3 loop: CASSPGQGGNEKLFF. The CDR3 nucleotides read TGTGCCAGCAGCCCGGGACAGGGGGGTAATGAAAAACTGTTTTTT.

The V and J genes are TRBV27 and TRBJ2-7; TRBD1 matches 10 bases. Trimming took 1 base from V and 6 from J; bases not matched to a gene: 0. CDR1 and CDR2 (germline): MNHEY, SMNVEV (reference sequence). The CDR3 consists of 13 residues. CDR3 DNA: TGTGCCAGCAGTTTATGGGACAGGGGCGAGCAGTACTTC. Amino acid sequence: CASSLWDRGEQYF.

The rearrangement uses TRBV7-2 and TRBJ2-7; 7 bases are shared with TRBD2. Germline loops: CDR1 SGHTA, CDR2 FQGNSA. The J segment lost 0 bases and the V segment lost 5 bases, leaving 13 bases of the junction unmatched. This CDR3 is 17 amino acids long. The CDR3 DNA is TGTGCCAGCAGCCTCACTAGCGTCCCCCCCTACTCCTACGAGCAGTACTTC. Its protein product is CASSLTSVPPYSYEQYF.

The chain joins TRBV30 to TRBJ1-4; D ambiguous. Germline CDR1 GTSNPN, CDR2 SVGIG (reference sequence). The CDR3 extends over 14 amino acids. V was trimmed by 4 bases and J by 0 bases, leaving 9 bases between them. In DNA, the CDR3 is TGTGCCTGGAATTGGGCAGCAACTAATGAAAAACTGTTTTTT. It is translated as CAWNWAATNEKLFF.

This clone was observed a single time. This chain connects TRBV12-5 to TRBJ1-2, with TRBD1 matching over 10 bases. The CDR3 runs to 15 residues. Trimming at V came to 7 bases and at J to 8 bases, leaving 13 bases not matched to a gene. CDR1 LGHNT and CDR2 FRNRAP come from the germline V gene. This chain's CDR3 is CASALLTGGADGYTF. CDR3 sequence (DNA): TGTGCTAGTGCCCTCTTGACAGGGGGCGCGGACGGCTACACCTTC.

CDR3 nucleotide sequence: TGTGCCAGCACCCCCTTAATTGGAAACACCATATATTTT. Protein product: CASTPLIGNTIYF. The rearrangement joins TRBV7-2 to TRBJ1-3; D is unresolved. Trimming took 7 bases from V and 3 from J, leaving 10 bases between them. The CDR3 runs to 13 residues. Germline V CDR1 and CDR2: SGHTA, FQGNSA.

The chain uses TRBV7-3 and TRBJ2-1; TRBD2 matches 7 bases. CDR1 is SGHTA, CDR2 FQGTGA, per germline. The length of the CDR3 is 15 residues. V was clipped by 5 bases and J by 1 base; unmatched bases: 5. CDR3 nucleotides: TGTGCCAGCAGCAGGGACGGGGGGTCCTACAATGAGCAGTTCTTC. It yields the protein CASSRDGGSYNEQFF.

The count of this clone is one. This chain joins TRBV5-1 and TRBJ1-2; possibly TRBD1 for D (5 bases). Germline values: CDR1 SGHRS, CDR2 YFSETQ. The germline V and J ends were trimmed by 0 bases and 8 bases, with 14 bases remaining between them. The CDR3 extends over 14 amino acids. CDR3 residues: CASSLDYRGNGYTF. The CDR3 DNA reads as TGCGCCAGCAGCTTGGATTACCGGGGGAACGGCTACACCTTC. Full variable domain (remainder filled in from reference TRBV5-1 and TRBJ1-2): KAGVTQTPRYLIKTRGQQVTLSCSPISGHRSVSWYQQTPGQGLQFLFEYFSETQRNKGNFPGRFSGRQFSNSRSEMNVSTLELGDSALYLCASSLDYRGNGYTFGSGTRLTVV.

The V and J genes are TRBV4-3 and TRBJ2-3, with TRBD2 matching over 8 bases. The CDR3 extends over 17 amino acids. The germline V gene has CDR1 LGHNA and CDR2 YSLEER. V shed 0 bases, J shed 1 base, and the junction held 6 bases outside the gene matches. The CDR3 protein is CASSQDPGGLGTDTQYF. CDR3 coding DNA: TGCGCCAGCAGCCAAGACCCGGGAGGGCTCGGCACAGATACGCAGTATTTT.

V and J are TRBV18 and TRBJ2-1; TRBD2 might be the D (6 bases). The length of the CDR3 is 13 residues. Trimming took 3 bases from V and 8 from J, leaving 11 bases between them. CDR1 KGHSH and CDR2 LQKENI come from the germline V gene. The DNA for the CDR3 is TGTGCCAGCTCACCGCCAACGGGGGATGAGCAGTTCTTC. It yields the protein CASSPPTGDEQFF.

The chain recombines TRBV11-3 with TRBJ2-1, with TRBD1 identical over 8 bases. CDR3 length: 15 amino acids. Trimming removed 2 bases from V and 7 bases from J; junction bases left unmatched: 7. Germline V lookup: CDR1 SGHNT, CDR2 YENEEA. CDR3 bases: TGTGCCAGCAGCTTAAGGACAGGGTCTGTGAATGAGCAGTTCTTC. Residues: CASSLRTGSVNEQFF.

This clone was detected only once. The rearrangement links TRBV5-1 to TRBJ2-3; tentatively, D is TRBD2 (5 bases). CDR1 is SGHRS, CDR2 YFSETQ, per germline. The CDR3 is 18 residues long. V was clipped by 0 bases and J by 4 bases, with 21 bases between them. CDR3 coding DNA: TGCGCCAGCAGCTTGGCCCCCCCTAGCCGGGGTAGGGCAGATACGCAGTATTTT. Translation gives CASSLAPPSRGRADTQYF. Looking up the rest from reference TRBV5-1 and TRBJ2-3 gives the full variable domain: KAGVTQTPRYLIKTRGQQVTLSCSPISGHRSVSWYQQTPGQGLQFLFEYFSETQRNKGNFPGRFSGRQFSNSRSEMNVSTLELGDSALYLCASSLAPPSRGRADTQYFGPGTRLTVL.